There are many counts of the clone carrying this T cell receptor (beta chain). The sample originates from a study of blood T cell repertoires in COVID-19. Study-level background: Italy, Spain and the United States were the sources of the convalescent and acute COVID-19 samples. The cDNA or gDNA used as material had been derived from T cells, B-cell-depleted T cells, or PBMCs.

Seattle patients were enrolled during active infection and followed longitudinally. Original handling: Estimated nucleated cell counts came from reference gene primer amplification. Measured with immunoSEQ multiplex PCR; TCRdb has only the in-frame clones, and not every one. D and trimming were read from the DNA, whereas the V and J calls and clone size are those reported in that table. The table lists about 240,000 clones, about 85% of them singletons, with 10% in the top ten. Germline loops: CDR1 LNHDA, CDR2 SQIVND (reference sequence). Trimming removed 4 bases from V and 3 bases from J; junction bases left unmatched: 8. The CDR3 is made up of 15 amino acids.

The sequencing input was peripheral blood. The rearrangement uses TRBV19 and TRBJ1-1; 7 bases line up with TRBD1. The receptor was derived from a woman aged 45 to 65 with COVID-19, enrolled during active disease. CDR3 amino acids: CASSRDSRGYTEAFF. Here the CDR3 DNA reads TGTGCCAGTAGTAGGGACAGCCGTGGGTACACTGAAGCTTTCTTT.